This TCR beta chain originates from a study of blood T cells in healthy people across ages. Trimming left V 4 bases short and J 4 bases short, with 16 bases between. There are 15 residues in the CDR3. Germline V CDR1 and CDR2: LGHNA, YSLEER. Primers used in a second PCR of roughly 6 to 12 cycles were a sample-barcoded 5' primer and a J-beta primer mix. TCRdb analysed the 5' RACE reads with MiXCR anew, one entry per CDR3 protein. The data show over 1,500,000 distinct CDR3 sequences, 49% seen once. The rearrangement uses TRBV4-3 and TRBJ1-1; D may be TRBD1 (5 bases). This sequence was found in a woman aged 40 to 49 in good health. Input material: blood. CDR3: CASSLTAVGGTEAFF. The CDR3 DNA reads TGCGCCAGCAGCCTTACCGCGGTGGGGGGCACTGAAGCTTTCTTT.